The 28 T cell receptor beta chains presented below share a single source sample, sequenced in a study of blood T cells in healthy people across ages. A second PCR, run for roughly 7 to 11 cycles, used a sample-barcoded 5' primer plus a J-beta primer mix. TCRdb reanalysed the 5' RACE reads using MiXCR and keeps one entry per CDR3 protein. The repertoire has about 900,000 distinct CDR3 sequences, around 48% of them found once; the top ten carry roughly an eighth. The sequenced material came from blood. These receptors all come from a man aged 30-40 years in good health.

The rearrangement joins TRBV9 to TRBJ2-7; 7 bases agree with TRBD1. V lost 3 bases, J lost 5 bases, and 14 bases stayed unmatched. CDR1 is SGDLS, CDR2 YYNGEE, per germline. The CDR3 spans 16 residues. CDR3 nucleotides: TGTGCCAGCAGCGCTGGACAGGCCCAAATCCCTGACGAGCAGTACTTC. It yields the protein CASSAGQAQIPDEQYF.

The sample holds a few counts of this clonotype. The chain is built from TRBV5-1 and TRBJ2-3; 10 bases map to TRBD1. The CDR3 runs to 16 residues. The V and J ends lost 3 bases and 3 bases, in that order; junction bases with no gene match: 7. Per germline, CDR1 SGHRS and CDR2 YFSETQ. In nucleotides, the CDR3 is TGCGCCAGCAGCTGGGGGGACAGGGGTTTTACAGATACGCAGTATTTT. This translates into CASSWGDRGFTDTQYF. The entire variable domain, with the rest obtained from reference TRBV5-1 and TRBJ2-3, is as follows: KAGVTQTPRYLIKTRGQQVTLSCSPISGHRSVSWYQQTPGQGLQFLFEYFSETQRNKGNFPGRFSGRQFSNSRSEMNVSTLELGDSALYLCASSWGDRGFTDTQYFGPGTRLTVL.

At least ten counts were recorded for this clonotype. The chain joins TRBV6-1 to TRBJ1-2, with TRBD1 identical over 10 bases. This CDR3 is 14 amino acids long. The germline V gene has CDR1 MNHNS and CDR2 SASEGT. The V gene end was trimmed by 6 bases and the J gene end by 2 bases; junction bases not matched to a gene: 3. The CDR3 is CASSRDRGNYGYTF. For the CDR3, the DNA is TGTGCCAGCAGCCGGGACAGGGGAAACTATGGCTACACCTTC.

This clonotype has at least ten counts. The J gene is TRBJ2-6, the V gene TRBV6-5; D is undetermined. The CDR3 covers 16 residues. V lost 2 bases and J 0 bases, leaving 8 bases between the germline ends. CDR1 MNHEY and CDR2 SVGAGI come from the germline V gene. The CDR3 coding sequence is TGTGCCAGCAGTTACAAACTGGTCTCTGGGGCCAACGTCCTGACTTTC. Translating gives CASSYKLVSGANVLTF.

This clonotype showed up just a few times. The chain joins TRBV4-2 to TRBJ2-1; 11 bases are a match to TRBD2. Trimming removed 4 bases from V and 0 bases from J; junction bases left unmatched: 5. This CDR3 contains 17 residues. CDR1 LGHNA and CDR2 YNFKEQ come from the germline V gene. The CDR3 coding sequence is TGTGCCAGCAGCCCGGTCGGGACTAGCGGCTCCTACAATGAGCAGTTCTTC. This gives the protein CASSPVGTSGSYNEQFF.

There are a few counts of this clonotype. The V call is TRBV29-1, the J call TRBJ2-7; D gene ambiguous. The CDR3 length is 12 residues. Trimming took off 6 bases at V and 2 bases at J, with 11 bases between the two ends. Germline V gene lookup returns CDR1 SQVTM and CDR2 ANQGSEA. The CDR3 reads CSVRATTYEQYF. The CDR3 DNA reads TGCAGCGTCCGGGCCACTACCTACGAGCAGTACTTC.

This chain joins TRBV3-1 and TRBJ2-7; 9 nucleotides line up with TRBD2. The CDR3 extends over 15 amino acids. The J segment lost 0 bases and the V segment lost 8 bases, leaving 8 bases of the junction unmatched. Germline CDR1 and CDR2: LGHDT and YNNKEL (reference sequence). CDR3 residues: CASQRAGGSSYEQYF. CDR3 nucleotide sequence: TGTGCCAGCCAGAGAGCGGGGGGTAGCTCCTACGAGCAGTACTTC.

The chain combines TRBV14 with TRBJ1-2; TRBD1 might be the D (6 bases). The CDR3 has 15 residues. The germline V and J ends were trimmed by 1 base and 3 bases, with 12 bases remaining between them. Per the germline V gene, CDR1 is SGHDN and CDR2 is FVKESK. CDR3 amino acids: CASSQAFTGHYGYTF. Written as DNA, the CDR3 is TGTGCCAGCAGCCAAGCATTCACAGGGCACTATGGCTACACCTTC.

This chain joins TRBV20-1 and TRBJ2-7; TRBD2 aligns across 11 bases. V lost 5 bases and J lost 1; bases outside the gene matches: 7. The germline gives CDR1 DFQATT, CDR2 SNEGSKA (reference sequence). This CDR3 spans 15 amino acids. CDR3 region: CSAVLGTSGSYEQYF. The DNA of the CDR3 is TGCAGTGCTGTCCTGGGGACTAGCGGATCCTACGAGCAGTACTTC.

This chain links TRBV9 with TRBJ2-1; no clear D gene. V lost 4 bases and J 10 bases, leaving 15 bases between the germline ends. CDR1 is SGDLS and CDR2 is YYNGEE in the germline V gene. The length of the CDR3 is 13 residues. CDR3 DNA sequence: TGTGCCAGCAGCCCCGGGCAGGTAATGGAGCAGTTCTTC. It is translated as CASSPGQVMEQFF.

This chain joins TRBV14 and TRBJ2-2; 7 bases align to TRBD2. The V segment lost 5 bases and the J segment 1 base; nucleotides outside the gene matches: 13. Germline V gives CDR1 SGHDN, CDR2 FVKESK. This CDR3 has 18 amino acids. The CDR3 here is CASSEGEGRLRNTGELFF. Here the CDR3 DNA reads TGTGCCAGCAGCGAAGGGGAGGGGAGGCTGAGGAACACCGGGGAGCTGTTTTTT.

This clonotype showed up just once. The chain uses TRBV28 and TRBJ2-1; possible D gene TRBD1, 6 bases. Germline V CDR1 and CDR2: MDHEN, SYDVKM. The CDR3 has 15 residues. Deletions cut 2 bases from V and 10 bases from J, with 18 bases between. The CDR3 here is CASSLVRGQTYEQFF. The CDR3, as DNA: TGTGCCAGCAGTTTAGTTCGGGGACAAACCTACGAGCAGTTCTTC.

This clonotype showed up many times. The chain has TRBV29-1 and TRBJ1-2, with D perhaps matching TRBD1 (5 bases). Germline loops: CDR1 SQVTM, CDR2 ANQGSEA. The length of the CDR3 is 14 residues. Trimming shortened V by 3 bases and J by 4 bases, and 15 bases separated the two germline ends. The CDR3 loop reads CSVEVWDGPYGYTF. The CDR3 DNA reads TGCAGCGTTGAGGTATGGGACGGCCCCTATGGCTACACCTTC.

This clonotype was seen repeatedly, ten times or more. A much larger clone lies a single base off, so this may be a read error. DNA for the CDR3: TGTGCCAGCAGTTTTTCCCCTCCTGGGCAGTACTTC. Translating gives CASSFSPPGQYF. The genes are TRBV6-2 or TRBV6-3 and TRBJ2-5; no reliable D call. The ends were cut back, 4 bases at V and 11 bases at J, with 14 bases in the middle. The CDR3 contains 12 residues. Germline CDR1 and CDR2: MNHEY and SVGEGT.

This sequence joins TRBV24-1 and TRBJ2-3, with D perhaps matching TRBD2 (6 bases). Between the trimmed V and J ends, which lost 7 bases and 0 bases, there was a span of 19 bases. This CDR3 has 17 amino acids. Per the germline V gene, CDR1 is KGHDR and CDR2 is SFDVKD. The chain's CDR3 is CATRRGGLTSSTDTQYF. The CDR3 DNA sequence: TGTGCCACCAGGAGGGGAGGACTGACCTCTAGCACAGATACGCAGTATTTT.

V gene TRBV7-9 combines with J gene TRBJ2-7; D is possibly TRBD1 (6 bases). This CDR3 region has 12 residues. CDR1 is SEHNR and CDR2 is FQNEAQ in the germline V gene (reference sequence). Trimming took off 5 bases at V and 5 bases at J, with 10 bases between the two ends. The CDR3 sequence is CASSPGVNEQYF. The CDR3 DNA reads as TGTGCCAGCAGCCCAGGGGTCAACGAGCAGTACTTC.

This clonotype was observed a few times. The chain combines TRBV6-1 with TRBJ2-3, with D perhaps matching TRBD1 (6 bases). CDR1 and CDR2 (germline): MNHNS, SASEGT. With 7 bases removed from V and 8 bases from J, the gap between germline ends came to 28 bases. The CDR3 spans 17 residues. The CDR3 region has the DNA TGTGCCAGCACCTACAGGGTAGGGGTTCCCGGGGCTTCTACGCAGTATTTT. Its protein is CASTYRVGVPGASTQYF.

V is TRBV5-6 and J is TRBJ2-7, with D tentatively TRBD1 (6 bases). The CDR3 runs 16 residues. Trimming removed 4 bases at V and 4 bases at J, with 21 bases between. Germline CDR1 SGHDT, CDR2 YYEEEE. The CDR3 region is CASSKSPGQPPYEQYF. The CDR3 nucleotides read TGTGCCAGCAGCAAGTCGCCGGGACAACCACCATACGAGCAGTACTTC. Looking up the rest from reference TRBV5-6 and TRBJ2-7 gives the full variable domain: DAGVTQSPTHLIKTRGQQVTLRCSPKSGHDTVSWYQQALGQGPQFIFQYYEEEERQRGNFPDRFSGHQFPNYSSELNVNALLLGDSALYLCASSKSPGQPPYEQYFGPGTRLTVT.

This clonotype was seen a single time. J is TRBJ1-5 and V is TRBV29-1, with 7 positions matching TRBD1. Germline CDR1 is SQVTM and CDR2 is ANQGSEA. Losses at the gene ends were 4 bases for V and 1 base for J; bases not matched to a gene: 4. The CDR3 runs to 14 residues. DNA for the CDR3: TGCAGCGTTGCACAGGGGACGAGCAATCAGCCCCAGCATTTT. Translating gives CSVAQGTSNQPQHF.

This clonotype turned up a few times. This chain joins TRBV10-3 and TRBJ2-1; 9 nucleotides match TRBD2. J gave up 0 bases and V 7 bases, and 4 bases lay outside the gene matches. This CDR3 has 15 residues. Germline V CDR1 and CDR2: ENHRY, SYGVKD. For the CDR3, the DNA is TGTGCCATCACTAAGACTAGCGGCTCCTACAATGAGCAGTTCTTC. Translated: CAITKTSGSYNEQFF.

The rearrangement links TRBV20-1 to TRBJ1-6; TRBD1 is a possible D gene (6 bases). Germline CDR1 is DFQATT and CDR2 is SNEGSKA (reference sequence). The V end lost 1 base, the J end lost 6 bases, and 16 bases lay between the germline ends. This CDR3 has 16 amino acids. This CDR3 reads CSARVGGGRINSPLHF. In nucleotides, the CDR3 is TGCAGTGCTAGAGTTGGAGGGGGGCGAATTAATTCACCCCTCCACTTT.

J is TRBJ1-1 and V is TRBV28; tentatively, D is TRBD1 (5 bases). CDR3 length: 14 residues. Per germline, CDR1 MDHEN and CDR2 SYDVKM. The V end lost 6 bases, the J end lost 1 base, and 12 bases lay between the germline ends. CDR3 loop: CASRRQGSNTEAFF. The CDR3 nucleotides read TGTGCCAGCAGAAGGCAGGGATCGAACACTGAAGCTTTCTTT.

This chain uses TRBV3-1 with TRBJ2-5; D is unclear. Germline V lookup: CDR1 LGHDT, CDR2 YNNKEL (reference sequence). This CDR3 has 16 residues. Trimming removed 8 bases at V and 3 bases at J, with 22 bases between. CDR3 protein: CASLKGNPGQEETQYF. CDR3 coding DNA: TGTGCCAGCTTAAAAGGAAACCCCGGTCAGGAAGAGACCCAGTACTTC.

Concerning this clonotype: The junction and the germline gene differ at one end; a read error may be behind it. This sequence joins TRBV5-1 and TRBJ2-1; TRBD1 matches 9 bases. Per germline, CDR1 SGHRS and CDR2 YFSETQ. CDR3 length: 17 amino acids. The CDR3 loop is CVSSLGYGNRGLREQFF. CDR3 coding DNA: TGCGTCAGCAGCTTGGGGTACGGGAACAGGGGGCTGCGCGAGCAGTTCTTC.

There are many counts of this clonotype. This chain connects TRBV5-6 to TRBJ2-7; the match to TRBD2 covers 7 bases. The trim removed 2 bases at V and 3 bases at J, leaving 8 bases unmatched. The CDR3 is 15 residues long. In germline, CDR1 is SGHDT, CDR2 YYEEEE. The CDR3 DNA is TGTGCCAGCAGCTTTCGGCTAGCGGTGAACTACGAGCAGTACTTC. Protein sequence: CASSFRLAVNYEQYF.

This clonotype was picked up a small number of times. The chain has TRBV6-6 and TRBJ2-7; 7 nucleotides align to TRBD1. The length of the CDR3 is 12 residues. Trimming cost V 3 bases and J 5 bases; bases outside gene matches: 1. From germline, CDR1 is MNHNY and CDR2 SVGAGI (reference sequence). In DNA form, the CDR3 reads TGTGCCAGCAGTTATACAGGGGACGAGCAGTACTTC. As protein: CASSYTGDEQYF.

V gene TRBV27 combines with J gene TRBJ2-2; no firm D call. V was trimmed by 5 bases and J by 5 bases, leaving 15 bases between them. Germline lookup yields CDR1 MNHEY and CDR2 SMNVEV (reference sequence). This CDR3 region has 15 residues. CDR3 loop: CASSPFTPSTGELFF. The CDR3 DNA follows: TGTGCCAGCAGTCCATTCACTCCGAGTACCGGGGAGCTGTTTTTT.

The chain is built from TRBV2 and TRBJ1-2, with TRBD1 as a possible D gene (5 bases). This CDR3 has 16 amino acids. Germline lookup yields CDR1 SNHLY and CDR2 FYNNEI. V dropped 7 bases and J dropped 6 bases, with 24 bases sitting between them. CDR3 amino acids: CASTTAAGAPMDGYTF. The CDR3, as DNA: TGTGCCAGCACCACCGCCGCTGGGGCGCCAATGGATGGCTACACCTTC.